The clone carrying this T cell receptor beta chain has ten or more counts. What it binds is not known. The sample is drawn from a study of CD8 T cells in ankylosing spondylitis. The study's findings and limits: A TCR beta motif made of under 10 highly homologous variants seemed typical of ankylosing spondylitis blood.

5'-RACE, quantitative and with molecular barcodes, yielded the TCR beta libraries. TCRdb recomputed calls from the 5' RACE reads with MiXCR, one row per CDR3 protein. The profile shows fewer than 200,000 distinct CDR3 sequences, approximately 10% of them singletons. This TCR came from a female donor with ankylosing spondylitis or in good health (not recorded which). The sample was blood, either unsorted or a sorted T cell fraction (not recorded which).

CDR3 sequence (DNA): TGTGCCCGTAGGCGGGCCACCGACAATGAGCAGTTCTTC. It codes for CARRRATDNEQFF. The J gene is TRBJ2-1, the V gene TRBV2; possibly TRBD2 for D (5 bases). The CDR3 extends over 13 amino acids. Trimming shortened V by 11 bases and J by 5 bases, and 16 bases separated the two germline ends. From germline, CDR1 is SNHLY and CDR2 FYNNEI.